This T cell receptor (beta chain) appears in the sequencing data of a study of blood T cells in healthy people across ages. The CDR3 length is 18 residues. J gave up 3 bases and V 5 bases, and 14 bases lay outside the gene matches. Per the germline V gene, CDR1 is SGHVS and CDR2 is FNYEAQ. Each donor was a healthy Caucasian individual from Russia, aged roughly 6 to 90. Total RNA amounts of at least 5 micrograms were extracted per sample. Sample-barcoded 5' priming and a J-beta primer mix drove a second PCR of roughly 6 to 12 cycles. Each cDNA molecule was tagged by a template-switch adaptor that had 12 random nucleotides. TCRdb called the 5' RACE reads again in MiXCR, with one record for every CDR3 protein. The sample holds roughly 1.4 million distinct CDR3 sequences, approximately 59% seen once.

The sample comprised blood. This TCR was recovered from a man between 18 and 35 years old in good health. The rearrangement joins TRBV7-6 to TRBJ2-3; 10 positions agree with TRBD1. CDR3 in amino acids: CASSGETGGRFGTDTQYF. CDR3 in DNA: TGTGCCAGCAGCGGAGAGACAGGGGGCCGATTTGGAACAGATACGCAGTATTTT.